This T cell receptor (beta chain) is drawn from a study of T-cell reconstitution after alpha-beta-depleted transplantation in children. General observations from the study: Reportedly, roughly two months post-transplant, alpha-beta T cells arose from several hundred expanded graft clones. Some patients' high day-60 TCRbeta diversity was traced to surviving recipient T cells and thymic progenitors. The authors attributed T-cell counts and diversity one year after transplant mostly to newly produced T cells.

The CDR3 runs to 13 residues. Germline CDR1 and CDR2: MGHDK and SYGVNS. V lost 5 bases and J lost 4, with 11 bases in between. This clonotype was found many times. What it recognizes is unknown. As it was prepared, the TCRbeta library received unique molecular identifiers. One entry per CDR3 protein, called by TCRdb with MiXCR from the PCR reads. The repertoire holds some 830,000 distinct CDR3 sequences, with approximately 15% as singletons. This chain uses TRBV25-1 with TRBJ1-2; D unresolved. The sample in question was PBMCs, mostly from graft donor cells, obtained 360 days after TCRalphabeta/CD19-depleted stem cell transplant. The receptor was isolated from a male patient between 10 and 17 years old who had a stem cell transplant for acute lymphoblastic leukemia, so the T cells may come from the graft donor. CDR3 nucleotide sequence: TGTGCCAGCAGTCGGACGTCCCTCTATGGCTACACCTTC. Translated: CASSRTSLYGYTF.